A single sample gave rise to the 20 T cell receptor beta chains below, sequenced in a study of breast tumors, draining lymph nodes, adjacent tissues. TCRdb re-derived calls from the multiplex PCR reads in MiXCR, one entry per CDR3 protein. The profile shows about 110,000 distinct CDR3 sequences, around 30% of them singletons. Breast cancer patients provided tissue from their axillary draining lymph nodes. Sequencing used axillary lymph node tissue. The source of these receptors is a female donor with breast cancer. Some clones in this sample may be carry-over from other donors' samples.

This clonotype was recorded at least ten times. The V gene is TRBV5-1, the J gene TRBJ2-5, with a possible D match to TRBD2 (5 bases). Between the trimmed V and J ends, which lost 0 bases and 5 bases, there was a span of 11 bases. The CDR3 contains 14 residues. Germline V gene sequence: CDR1 SGHRS, CDR2 YFSETQ. Written as DNA, the CDR3 is TGCGCCAGCAGCTTGGGCGTACGGAGGGAGACCCAGTACTTC. Its translation: CASSLGVRRETQYF.

The chain has TRBV19 and TRBJ1-2, with D maybe TRBD1 (5 bases). Germline V gene sequence: CDR1 LNHDA, CDR2 SQIVND (reference sequence). Trimming took off 10 bases at V and 4 bases at J, with 22 bases between the two ends. The CDR3 has 15 residues. CDR3 nucleotide sequence: TGTGCCACCCTAGGACAAGGACCAAGGTCCTATGGCTACACCTTC. Protein sequence: CATLGQGPRSYGYTF.

This clonotype turned up a few times. The rearrangement links TRBV5-8 to TRBJ1-1, with 8 bases that match TRBD1. CDR1 is SGHTS, CDR2 YDEGEE, per germline. The V gene end was trimmed by 2 bases and the J gene end by 13 bases; junction bases not matched to a gene: 4. The CDR3 has 11 amino acids. In DNA form, the CDR3 reads TGTGCCAGCAGCTTCAGGACAGGGCTTTTCTTT. It translates to CASSFRTGLFF. Full variable domain (outside the CDR3, taken from reference TRBV5-8 and TRBJ1-1): EAGVTQSPTHLIKTRGQQATLRCSPISGHTSVYWYQQALGLGLQFLLWYDEGEERNRGNFPPRFSGRQFPNYSSELNVNALELEDSALYLCASSFRTGLFFGQGTRLTVV.

There are a few counts of this clonotype. In DNA form, the CDR3 reads TGTGCCAGCAGCGTGACGAGAACAGCGACTGAAGCTTTCTTT. Protein product: CASSVTRTATEAFF. This sequence joins TRBV6-2 or TRBV6-3 and TRBJ1-1; D call uncertain. The CDR3 consists of 14 residues. CDR1 is MNHEY, CDR2 SVGEGT, per germline. With 6 bases removed from V and 5 bases from J, the gap between germline ends came to 16 bases.

Ten or more counts support this clonotype. This rearrangement joins TRBV11-2 to TRBJ2-3; 9 nucleotides agree with TRBD2. The V gene end was trimmed by 6 bases and the J gene end by 3 bases; junction bases not matched to a gene: 10. The CDR3 has 16 residues. CDR1 and CDR2 (germline): SGHAT, FQNNGV. The CDR3 spells CASRHGVAGVTDTQYF. The CDR3 nucleotides are TGTGCCAGCAGGCACGGAGTAGCGGGAGTAACAGATACGCAGTATTTT.

About this clonotype: Because the CDR3 is missing its conserved closing phenylalanine or tryptophan, this is likely a read error. V gene TRBV25-1 combines with J gene TRBJ1-5; unclear D gene. The CDR3 has 14 amino acids. Germline CDR1 is MGHDK and CDR2 is SYGVNS. The CDR3: CAGSQVKGNQPQHL. DNA for the CDR3: TGCGCCGGCAGCCAAGTTAAAGGCAATCAGCCCCAGCATCTT.

This clonotype was seen many times. This chain links TRBV2 with TRBJ2-5, with D perhaps assigned TRBD1 or TRBD2 (6 bases each). Trimming cost V 6 bases and J 4 bases, with 15 bases left between them. The CDR3 is made up of 14 amino acids. CDR1 and CDR2 (germline): SNHLY, FYNNEI. The DNA for the CDR3 is TGTGCCAGCAGGGGGGGCCCTACGTTAGAGACCCAGTACTTC. Protein: CASRGGPTLETQYF.

The CDR3 DNA is TGTGCCAGCAGCCCAACTAGCGGGGGGGCTGTCGAGCAGTACTTC. Its translation is CASSPTSGGAVEQYF. The chain is built from TRBV11-2 and TRBJ2-7; 13 positions agree with TRBD2. The ends lost 5 bases at V and 6 bases at J; junction bases unmatched: 7. This CDR3 is 15 amino acids long. The V gene's germline CDR1 is SGHAT and CDR2 FQNNGV.

This clonotype was picked up many times. J is TRBJ2-7 and V is TRBV6-5, with 10 positions matching TRBD2. The CDR3 sequence is 14 residues long. Trimming took 7 bases from V and 7 from J; bases not matched to a gene: 10. CDR1 MNHEY and CDR2 SVGAGI come from the germline V gene. In DNA form, the CDR3 reads TGTGCCAGCACGCCCAGCGGGAGGGCCGGGGAGCAGTACTTC. Translated, it gives CASTPSGRAGEQYF.

In its sample, this clonotype was seen many times. This sequence joins TRBV7-2 and TRBJ1-6; 7 positions agree with TRBD1. This CDR3 has 18 residues. V lost 5 bases, J lost 0 bases, and 10 bases stayed unmatched. Germline V gene lookup returns CDR1 SGHTA and CDR2 FQGNSA. CDR3 sequence: CASSRSTGASSYNSPLHF. The CDR3 nucleotides are TGTGCCAGCAGCCGCTCAACAGGGGCCAGCTCCTATAATTCACCCCTCCACTTT. Filled out from reference TRBV7-2 and TRBJ1-6, the complete variable domain reads GAGVSQSPSNKVTEKGKDVELRCDPISGHTALYWYRQSLGQGLEFLIYFQGNSAPDKSGLPSDRFSAERTGGSVSTLTIQRTQQEDSAVYLCASSRSTGASSYNSPLHFGNGTRLTVT.

This clonotype was observed at least ten times. Just one base apart from a much larger clone, this may be a read error. The V and J genes are TRBV9 and TRBJ1-2; D is undetermined. The CDR3 consists of 15 residues. Germline V lookup: CDR1 SGDLS, CDR2 YYNGEE. In DNA, the CDR3 is TGTGCCAGCAGCGACAACTTGGACCTCGGGGAGGGCTCCACCTTC. Its protein product is CASSDNLDLGEGSTF.

This clonotype was found many times. The chain uses TRBV24-1 and TRBJ2-1; 7 bases fit TRBD1. V dropped 1 base and J dropped 1; count of bases not matched to a gene: 3. Germline V gene data show CDR1 as KGHDR and CDR2 as SFDVKD. The CDR3 loop spans 16 amino acids. CDR3 in amino acids: CATSDFTRGSYNEQFF. The CDR3 DNA sequence: TGTGCCACCAGTGATTTTACCAGGGGGTCCTACAATGAGCAGTTCTTC.

This clonotype was counted between two and nine times. This sequence may be a read error, since a much larger clone differs from it by one base. The chain combines TRBV6-1 with TRBJ2-2, with 11 nucleotides matching TRBD2. V lost 5 bases, J lost 6 bases, and 5 bases stayed unmatched. CDR3 size: 15 residues. Germline-derived CDR1 and CDR2 are MNHNS and SASEGT. The CDR3 here is CASSQTSGSPGELFF. The CDR3 nucleotides read TGTGCCAGCAGTCAAACTAGCGGGAGCCCCGGGGAGCTGTTTTTT.

This clonotype was found many times. The chain joins TRBV2 to TRBJ2-6, with 14 bases matching TRBD2. Germline values: CDR1 SNHLY, CDR2 FYNNEI. This CDR3 has 20 amino acids. V lost 6 bases and J lost 0; bases outside the gene matches: 10. CDR3 residues: CASRNPGLAGGNSGANVLTF. CDR3 bases: TGTGCCAGCAGGAACCCTGGACTAGCGGGAGGCAACTCTGGGGCCAACGTCCTGACTTTC.

This clonotype was recorded a few times. This sequence joins TRBV5-1 and TRBJ1-1; D is unresolved. Trimming removed 0 bases at V and 0 bases at J, with 9 bases between. The CDR3 contains 15 residues. CDR1 and CDR2 from the germline V gene are SGHRS and YFSETQ. Written as DNA, the CDR3 is TGCGCCAGCAGCTTGGAAGAGAGGATGAACACTGAAGCTTTCTTT. Its protein product is CASSLEERMNTEAFF. The variable domain in full, with the rest retrieved from reference TRBV5-1 and TRBJ1-1, is KAGVTQTPRYLIKTRGQQVTLSCSPISGHRSVSWYQQTPGQGLQFLFEYFSETQRNKGNFPGRFSGRQFSNSRSEMNVSTLELGDSALYLCASSLEERMNTEAFFGQGTRLTVV.

The sample holds many counts of this clonotype. The chain carries TRBV18 and TRBJ1-6; D unresolved. Looked up from germline, CDR1 is KGHSH and CDR2 is LQKENI. The CDR3 loop spans 13 amino acids. Deletions cut 5 bases from V and 7 bases from J, with 9 bases between. This chain's CDR3 is CASSIGNNSPLHF. CDR3 in DNA: TGTGCCAGCTCAATCGGGAACAATTCACCCCTCCACTTT.

The chain has TRBV15 and TRBJ2-1, with TRBD2 identical over 9 bases. The CDR3 loop spans 17 amino acids. V trimming: 3 bases; J trimming: 1 base; junction bases outside the gene matches: 7. Per germline, CDR1 LNHNV and CDR2 YYDKDF (reference sequence). CDR3 sequence reads: CATSSFSAGGSYNEQFF. CDR3 DNA: TGTGCCACCAGCAGCTTCTCAGCGGGAGGATCCTACAATGAGCAGTTCTTC.

This clonotype was found many times. V usage is TRBV12-5 and J usage is TRBJ2-5; D is unresolved. CDR1 is LGHNT and CDR2 is FRNRAP in the germline V gene. Trimming left V 7 bases short and J 4 bases short, with 19 bases between. The CDR3 spans 15 residues. The CDR3 nucleotides read TGTGCTAGTGCCCTGACACTACTAAAAGGAGAGACCCAGTACTTC. Translated, it gives CASALTLLKGETQYF.

The chain employs TRBV10-3 and TRBJ1-5, with D possibly TRBD1 on 5 matching bases. This CDR3 region has 17 residues. The V gene lost 2 bases and the J gene lost 5 bases, with 19 bases spanning the gap. The germline V gene has CDR1 ENHRY and CDR2 SYGVKD. In nucleotides, the CDR3 is TGTGCCATCAGTGAGACCGGGGGGTTGTCGCGTCATCAGCCCCAGCATTTT. Protein: CAISETGGLSRHQPQHF.

This clonotype was detected ten times or more. This chain uses TRBV30 with TRBJ1-2; possibly TRBD1 for D (6 bases). The ends were cut back, 8 bases at V and 7 bases at J, with 17 bases in the middle. The CDR3 is 12 amino acids. From germline, CDR1 is GTSNPN and CDR2 SVGIG (reference sequence). CDR3 region: CAATWGHGGYTF. In DNA, the CDR3 is TGTGCCGCGACGTGGGGGCACGGTGGCTACACCTTC.